This passage covers 9 T cell receptor beta chains from one sample sequenced in a study of human T cells and chemical hapten exposure. Time point defined: patch test 3, about 24 weeks after DPC sensitization. Treatment indicated: therapeutic diphenylcyclopropenone sensitization with weekly scalp DPC. In TCRdb, the RACE reads were re-called with MiXCR into one record per CDR3 protein. The sample yields some 84,000 distinct CDR3 sequences, less than 14% seen once. Sequences were derived from whole blood, sampled in connection with sensitization to the hapten diphenylcyclopropenone (DPC). The receptors stem from a woman aged 50 to 65 with alopecia areata. Some clones in this sample may be carry-over from other donors' samples.

The chain couples TRBV7-8 to TRBJ1-5; no clear D. V was shortened by 3 bases and J by 7 bases, with 13 bases between the two germline ends. Per the germline V gene, CDR1 is SGHVS and CDR2 is FQNEAQ. The CDR3 has 14 amino acids. Here the CDR3 DNA reads TGTGCCAGCAGCTTTTCGGGAAGCCAGCAGCCCCAGCATTTT. This encodes CASSFSGSQQPQHF.

This sequence joins TRBV27 and TRBJ2-7, with 8 bases aligning to TRBD2. Trimming removed 5 bases from V and 3 bases from J; junction bases left unmatched: 6. From germline, CDR1 is MNHEY and CDR2 SMNVEV (reference sequence). The CDR3 extends over 14 amino acids. The CDR3 protein is CASSLSGAFYEQYF. CDR3 sequence (DNA): TGTGCCAGCAGTCTTAGCGGGGCCTTCTACGAGCAGTACTTC.

The chain has TRBV2 and TRBJ1-2; D is unclear. Germline CDR1 and CDR2: SNHLY and FYNNEI. The CDR3 runs to 12 residues. V lost 4 bases, J lost 4 bases, and 7 bases lay in between. CDR3 bases: TGTGCCAGCAGTGCAGCTCTCTATGGCTACACCTTC. The encoded protein is CASSAALYGYTF.

This clonotype came up many times. V is TRBV6-2 or TRBV6-3 and J is TRBJ2-6; D call uncertain. The length of the CDR3 is 14 residues. Per germline, CDR1 MNHEY and CDR2 SVGEGT. V was shortened by 7 bases and J by 4 bases, with 11 bases between the two germline ends. The CDR3 loop reads CASTRAYGANVLTF. The CDR3, as DNA: TGTGCCAGCACCCGTGCCTACGGGGCCAACGTCCTGACTTTC.

This clonotype was found many times. DNA for the CDR3: TGTGCCACCAGCAGAGAGCATGGGGCCTCTGGAAACACCATATATTTT. Encoded protein: CATSREHGASGNTIYF. The rearrangement uses TRBV15 and TRBJ1-3; maybe TRBD1 (5 bases). CDR1 is LNHNV and CDR2 is YYDKDF in the germline V gene (reference sequence). The CDR3 spans 16 residues. V was cut by 0 bases and J by 0 bases, with 9 bases left in between. Full variable domain (outside the CDR3, taken from reference TRBV15 and TRBJ1-3): DAMVIQNPRYQVTQFGKPVTLSCSQTLNHNVMYWYQQKSSQAPKLLFHYYDKDFNNEADTPDNFQSRRPNTSFCFLDIRSPGLGDTAMYLCATSREHGASGNTIYFGEGSWLTVV.

This clonotype came up many times. The genes are TRBV6-2 or TRBV6-3 and TRBJ2-3; no definite D call. This CDR3 region has 12 residues. CDR1 MNHEY and CDR2 SVGEGT come from the germline V gene. The V end was cut by 6 bases, the J end by 9 bases, with 13 bases between. This CDR3 reads CASSPPKTTQYF. The DNA for the CDR3 is TGTGCCAGCAGCCCCCCAAAAACCACGCAGTATTTT.

The V call is TRBV19, the J call TRBJ2-2, with a weak D call TRBD1 (6 bases). From germline, CDR1 is LNHDA and CDR2 SQIVND (reference sequence). Deletions cut 1 base from V and 6 bases from J, with 15 bases between. This CDR3 is built from 16 residues. CDR3 coding DNA: TGTGCCAGTAGTATAGGTATCACAGGGAGATCCGGGGAGCTGTTTTTT. Translating it yields CASSIGITGRSGELFF.

This clonotype was found many times. In nucleotides, the CDR3 is TGTGCCAGCAGTTACTCGTTTTCGGTCGAGCAGTACTTC. It specifies CASSYSFSVEQYF. The chain combines TRBV6-5 with TRBJ2-7; D unresolved. There are 13 residues in the CDR3. The V gene lost 0 bases and the J gene lost 6 bases, with 9 bases spanning the gap. The germline CDR1 and CDR2 sequences are MNHEY and SVGAGI.

The V and J genes are TRBV6-2 or TRBV6-3 and TRBJ2-5, with a tentative D call TRBD2 (6 bases). The CDR3 runs to 13 residues. Germline CDR1 reads MNHEY; CDR2 reads SVGEGT. V shed 6 bases and J shed 2 bases, with 10 bases lying between them. The CDR3 protein is CASRDGTQETQYF. CDR3 coding DNA: TGTGCCAGCAGGGACGGGACTCAAGAGACCCAGTACTTC.